The 18 T cell receptor beta chains in this list originate from one sample, sequenced in a study of graft-versus-host responses after intestinal transplantation. TCRdb keeps only in-frame clones here, not all; method: immunoSEQ multiplex PCR. The sample yields 23,000 or so clones, roughly 82% seen once. Antigen specificity for these receptors is unknown. Sequenced here: unstimulated CD8+ T cells sorted from spleen or lymph node cells, sampled before transplant. Receptors originate from a human donor who was the organ donor for an intestinal transplant.

The chain employs TRBV11-3 and TRBJ1-1; maybe TRBD1 (5 bases). Trimming shortened V by 4 bases and J by 3 bases, and 15 bases separated the two germline ends. The CDR3 is 15 residues long. Germline-derived CDR1 and CDR2 are SGHNT and YENEEA. DNA of the CDR3: TGTGCCAGCAGCTACGTCGGGGGGTGGGACACTGAAGCTTTCTTT. It encodes CASSYVGGWDTEAFF.

The chain combines TRBV7-8 with TRBJ2-1, with TRBD2 matching 10 bases. J gave up 7 bases and V 0 bases, and 9 bases lay outside the gene matches. This CDR3 region has 17 residues. Germline V gives CDR1 SGHVS, CDR2 FQNEAQ. The CDR3 is CASSLAPSGRDSNEQFF. DNA of the CDR3: TGTGCCAGCAGCTTAGCGCCCAGCGGGAGGGACTCGAATGAGCAGTTCTTC.

The chain joins TRBV6-5 to TRBJ2-1; 8 bases agree with TRBD2. V was pared by 6 bases and J by 2 bases, with 6 bases of the junction left unmatched. This CDR3 region has 15 residues. Germline loops: CDR1 MNHEY, CDR2 SVGAGI. The CDR3, as DNA: TGTGCCAGCAGAATTAGCGGGAATCCCTACAATGAGCAGTTCTTC. This encodes CASRISGNPYNEQFF.

The rearrangement uses TRBV10-3 and TRBJ2-5; tentatively, D is TRBD1 or TRBD2 (5 bases each). Germline V gives CDR1 ENHRY, CDR2 SYGVKD. The CDR3 length is 13 residues. V was trimmed by 0 bases and J by 9 bases, leaving 11 bases between them. The CDR3 spells CAISESTRGAQYF. The CDR3 region has the DNA TGTGCCATCAGTGAGTCAACTCGAGGGGCCCAGTACTTC.

The chain uses TRBV19 and TRBJ1-1; possible D gene TRBD1, 6 bases. The V gene lost 5 bases and the J gene lost 1 base, with 11 bases spanning the gap. This CDR3 is built from 14 residues. CDR1 and CDR2 from the germline V gene are LNHDA and SQIVND (reference sequence). The CDR3 nucleotides read TGTGCCAGTAGTGCCGGACAGACGAACACTGAAGCTTTCTTT. Amino acid sequence: CASSAGQTNTEAFF.

The chain links TRBV4-1 to TRBJ1-5, with TRBD1 matching over 10 bases. The germline V gene encodes CDR1 MGHRA and CDR2 YSYEKL. The CDR3 runs 15 residues. The ends lost 4 bases at V and 7 bases at J; junction bases unmatched: 7. The CDR3 here is CASSLRQGANQPQHF. CDR3 coding DNA: TGCGCCAGCAGCCTTCGACAGGGGGCGAACCAGCCCCAGCATTTT.

This CDR3 is CASSHDRLSYNEQFF. CDR3 nucleotides: TGCGCCAGCAGCCATGACAGGTTATCCTACAATGAGCAGTTCTTC. The chain combines TRBV4-1 with TRBJ2-1; possibly TRBD1 for D (6 bases). CDR1 is MGHRA, CDR2 YSYEKL, per germline. Trimming took 3 bases from V and 1 from J, leaving 10 bases between them. This CDR3 comprises 15 residues.

This rearrangement joins TRBV27 to TRBJ2-7; D possibly corresponds to TRBD2 (6 bases). The CDR3 has 15 amino acids. Germline CDR1 reads MNHEY; CDR2 reads SMNVEV (reference sequence). The V end lost 3 bases, the J end lost 2 bases, and 14 bases lay between the germline ends. CDR3 residues: CASSFGWGDAYEQYF. In nucleotides, the CDR3 is TGTGCCAGCAGTTTTGGATGGGGGGATGCCTACGAGCAGTACTTC.

This clone was detected a few times. This rearrangement joins TRBV19 to TRBJ1-1; 9 bases map to TRBD1. CDR3 length equals 17 residues. The V segment lost 7 bases and the J segment 5 bases; nucleotides outside the gene matches: 17. Germline CDR1 is LNHDA and CDR2 is SQIVND (reference sequence). The CDR3 coding sequence is TGTGCCAGTATAGTGAAGTGGGACAGGGCAGTAGGAACTGAAGCTTTCTTT. It specifies CASIVKWDRAVGTEAFF.

This clone showed up just a few times. The chain has TRBV10-1 and TRBJ1-2; D gene unclear. Germline V lookup: CDR1 WNHNN, CDR2 SYGVQD (reference sequence). The CDR3 extends over 16 amino acids. Trimming removed 4 bases at V and 4 bases at J, with 19 bases between. The CDR3: CASSVVASRKTYGYTF. For the CDR3, the DNA is TGCGCCAGCAGTGTAGTGGCATCGCGAAAGACCTATGGCTACACCTTC.

This clone was observed a single time. The V and J genes are TRBV6-4 and TRBJ2-2, with D hard to call. The CDR3 runs to 15 residues. The ends were cut back, 3 bases at V and 0 bases at J, with 8 bases in the middle. CDR1 is MRHNA and CDR2 is SNTAGT in the germline V gene. The CDR3 coding sequence is TGTGCCAGCAGTGAGGGTAGCTCGAACACCGGGGAGCTGTTTTTT. It codes for CASSEGSSNTGELFF.

The rearrangement uses TRBV5-1 and TRBJ2-7; D not resolved. V was cut by 3 bases and J by 1 base, with 14 bases left in between. Germline assignment: CDR1 SGHRS and CDR2 YFSETQ. There are 15 residues in the CDR3. The CDR3 DNA reads TGCGCCAGCAGCTCGGACGGCCGGAGATCCTACGAGCAGTACTTC. This translates into CASSSDGRRSYEQYF.

This chain joins TRBV29-1 and TRBJ2-6; no firm D call. V was shortened by 5 bases and J by 0 bases, with 8 bases between the two germline ends. Germline values: CDR1 SQVTM, CDR2 ANQGSEA. The CDR3 is made up of 14 amino acids. CDR3 nucleotides: TGCAGCGTTTCCGAGAGCTCTGGGGCCAACGTCCTGACTTTC. Amino acid sequence: CSVSESSGANVLTF.

The V and J genes are TRBV7-9 and TRBJ2-5; 8 bases agree with TRBD2. J was trimmed by 4 bases and V by 4 bases; bases with no gene match: 14. Per germline, CDR1 SEHNR and CDR2 FQNEAQ (reference sequence). The CDR3 has 17 residues. CDR3: CASSSRSGGSGGETQYF. The CDR3 DNA follows: TGTGCCAGCAGCTCTCGCAGCGGGGGCTCCGGCGGAGAGACCCAGTACTTC. The full variable domain, rest sourced from reference TRBV7-9 and TRBJ2-5, is DTGVSQNPRHKITKRGQNVTFRCDPISEHNRLYWYRQTLGQGPEFLTYFQNEAQLEKSRLLSDRFSAERPKGSFSTLEIQRTEQGDSAMYLCASSSRSGGSGGETQYFGPGTRLLVL.

This clone is a singleton in its sample. The chain combines TRBV5-6 with TRBJ2-7, with D unclear. Per germline, CDR1 SGHDT and CDR2 YYEEEE. Trimming stripped 4 bases from V and 0 bases from J, with 11 bases between. The CDR3 covers 14 residues. The CDR3 sequence is CASSTRADSYEQYF. In DNA form, the CDR3 reads TGTGCCAGCAGCACCCGGGCGGACTCCTACGAGCAGTACTTC.

The chain couples TRBV11-2 to TRBJ2-7; D is undetermined. Germline V gene data show CDR1 as SGHAT and CDR2 as FQNNGV. V shed 5 bases and J shed 2 bases, with 10 bases lying between them. This CDR3 has 13 residues. This CDR3 reads CASSPRTAYEQYF. The CDR3 DNA is TGTGCCAGCAGCCCTCGAACTGCCTACGAGCAGTACTTC. The variable domain in full, with the rest retrieved from reference TRBV11-2 and TRBJ2-7, is EAGVAQSPRYKIIEKRQSVAFWCNPISGHATLYWYQQILGQGPKLLIQFQNNGVVDDSQLPKDRFSAERLKGVDSTLKIQPAKLEDSAVYLCASSPRTAYEQYFGPGTRLTVT.

This chain links TRBV19 with TRBJ2-3, with TRBD2 matching over 7 bases. J lost 1 base, V lost 5 bases, and 6 bases had no gene match. The CDR3 length is 15 residues. Germline-derived CDR1 and CDR2 are LNHDA and SQIVND (reference sequence). The CDR3 coding sequence is TGTGCCAGTAGTGCGTTAGCGGGTCGCACAGATACGCAGTATTTT. Its protein is CASSALAGRTDTQYF.

The V call is TRBV11-3, the J call TRBJ2-7; possible D gene TRBD1, 5 bases. Trimming removed 4 bases from V and 3 bases from J, with 13 bases in between. The CDR3 contains 14 residues. The germline CDR1 and CDR2 sequences are SGHNT and YENEEA. The CDR3 region has the DNA TGTGCCAGCAGCTCCCGGACAAGAAGCTACGAGCAGTACTTC. It codes for CASSSRTRSYEQYF.